The 24 T cell receptor beta chains below were found in one sample sequenced in a study of T cell responses to AZD1222 COVID-19 vaccine. The table came from immunoSEQ multiplex PCR; TCRdb's copy has only in-frame clones and leaves some out. Among some 150,000 clones, about 92% were seen once, and the ten largest hold 3.3%. The sample was peripheral blood, taken 28 days after the second AZD1222 dose. Every receptor here comes from an adult who received the AZD1222 COVID-19 vaccine.

The chain combines TRBV19 with TRBJ2-2, with D possibly being TRBD1 (6 bases). Germline-derived CDR1 and CDR2 are LNHDA and SQIVND (reference sequence). The CDR3 runs 16 residues. V was cut by 5 bases and J by 4 bases, with 17 bases left in between. The DNA for the CDR3 is TGTGCCAGTAGTGTGCGGACAGAGCCCATCACCGGGGAGCTGTTTTTT. It encodes CASSVRTEPITGELFF.

V and J are TRBV9 and TRBJ2-7, with D possibly being TRBD2 (6 bases). The V gene's germline CDR1 is SGDLS and CDR2 YYNGEE. V was trimmed by 0 bases and J by 2 bases, leaving 15 bases between them. The CDR3 has 16 residues. The CDR3 bases are TGTGCCAGCAGCGTAGCGGGGGACCCACCTCCCTACGAGCAGTACTTC. This gives the protein CASSVAGDPPPYEQYF.

The J gene is TRBJ2-7, the V gene TRBV6-1; the match to TRBD1 covers 11 bases. Looked up from germline, CDR1 is MNHNS and CDR2 is SASEGT. Trimming at V came to 3 bases and at J to 6 bases, leaving 7 bases not matched to a gene. The CDR3 is 15 residues long. The CDR3 sequence is CASSDFPGTGGEQYF. CDR3 bases: TGTGCCAGCAGTGATTTTCCCGGGACAGGGGGCGAGCAGTACTTC.

This chain links TRBV29-1 with TRBJ2-7; 13 bases line up with TRBD2. The J segment lost 1 base and the V segment lost 6 bases, leaving 6 bases of the junction unmatched. There are 15 residues in the CDR3. The germline gives CDR1 SQVTM, CDR2 ANQGSEA. The CDR3 reads CSVGLAGIRSYEQYF. DNA for the CDR3: TGCAGCGTGGGACTAGCGGGAATAAGATCCTACGAGCAGTACTTC.

The gene calls are TRBV28 and TRBJ1-4, with D hard to call. V was trimmed by 8 bases and J by 3 bases, leaving 10 bases between them. Germline V lookup: CDR1 MDHEN, CDR2 SYDVKM. The CDR3 has 13 residues. CDR3 loop: CASCTTSNEKLFF. For the CDR3, the DNA is TGTGCCAGCTGCACCACCTCTAATGAAAAACTGTTTTTT. Complete variable domain (other parts from reference TRBV28 and TRBJ1-4): DVKVTQSSRYLVKRTGEKVFLECVQDMDHENMFWYRQDPGLGLRLIYFSYDVKMKEKGDIPEGYSVSREKKERFSLILESASTNQTSMYLCASCTTSNEKLFFGSGTQLSVL.

This clone was seen once. The rearrangement joins TRBV10-3 to TRBJ2-3; D not resolved. CDR3 length: 15 residues. Trimming cost V 1 base and J 0 bases, with 8 bases left between them. The germline CDR1 and CDR2 sequences are ENHRY and SYGVKD. In nucleotides, the CDR3 is TGTGCCATCAGTGAGTTCGTGGGAAGCACAGATACGCAGTATTTT. Translated, it gives CAISEFVGSTDTQYF.

The chain carries TRBV5-1 and TRBJ1-2; unclear D gene. Trimming left V 1 base short and J 8 bases short, with 18 bases between. CDR1 is SGHRS, CDR2 YFSETQ, per germline. This CDR3 has 15 residues. CDR3 sequence: CASSLPTNQRRGYTF. CDR3 DNA: TGCGCCAGCAGCTTGCCGACAAACCAACGACGCGGCTACACCTTC.

This clone has only one observation. The J gene is TRBJ2-5, the V gene TRBV7-3, with 8 bases that match TRBD1. CDR3 size: 15 residues. Losses at the gene ends were 8 bases for V and 2 bases for J; bases not matched to a gene: 10. CDR1 is SGHTA, CDR2 FQGTGA, per germline. The CDR3, as DNA: TGTGCCAGCGCCTCCGGGACAGGACGTCAAGAGACCCAGTACTTC. It encodes CASASGTGRQETQYF.

V usage is TRBV15 and J usage is TRBJ2-1; D is ambiguous. CDR1 LNHNV and CDR2 YYDKDF come from the germline V gene (reference sequence). V was clipped by 3 bases and J by 5 bases, with 11 bases between them. The CDR3 spans 14 residues. DNA for the CDR3: TGTGCCACCAGCAGTCGCTTACAAAACAATGAGCAGTTCTTC. Its translation is CATSSRLQNNEQFF.

This chain connects TRBV5-4 to TRBJ1-2; possible D gene TRBD1, 6 bases. In germline, CDR1 is SGHNT, CDR2 YYREEE (reference sequence). The CDR3 runs to 14 residues. The V end lost 1 base, the J end lost 7 bases, and 14 bases lay between the germline ends. The CDR3 protein is CASSLFQGMGGYTF. For the CDR3, the DNA is TGTGCCAGCAGCTTGTTCCAGGGGATGGGTGGCTACACCTTC.

This clone was recorded only once. The chain has TRBV12-3 or TRBV12-4 and TRBJ2-7; 8 positions agree with TRBD2. The CDR3 consists of 12 residues. The V gene end was trimmed by 5 bases and the J gene end by 3 bases; junction bases not matched to a gene: 0. The CDR3 nucleotides read TGTGCCAGCAGTACTAGCGGCTACGAGCAGTACTTC. This sequence encodes CASSTSGYEQYF.

The rearrangement uses TRBV18 and TRBJ2-7, with TRBD1 matching over 9 bases. The CDR3 covers 16 residues. Trimming at V came to 4 bases and at J to 0 bases, leaving 7 bases not matched to a gene. Germline CDR1 and CDR2: KGHSH and LQKENI. The CDR3 bases are TGTGCCAGCTCACTGGGGACAGGGTTTTACTCCTACGAGCAGTACTTC. Translating gives CASSLGTGFYSYEQYF.

In its sample, this clone was seen once. The chain carries TRBV19 and TRBJ1-6; TRBD1 is a possible D gene (5 bases). Germline V gene data show CDR1 as LNHDA and CDR2 as SQIVND (reference sequence). Trimming stripped 8 bases from V and 8 bases from J, with 16 bases between. The CDR3 sequence is 14 residues long. CDR3: CASATGERYSPLHF. The CDR3 DNA reads as TGTGCCAGTGCTACGGGGGAACGTTATTCACCCCTCCACTTT.

The chain couples TRBV7-2 to TRBJ2-3, with TRBD2 identical over 7 bases. The CDR3 has 15 amino acids. Per germline, CDR1 SGHTA and CDR2 FQGNSA. After removal of 6 bases from V and 0 bases from J, the junction contained 6 bases not matched to a gene. CDR3 residues: CASRVAGVSTDTQYF. The CDR3 DNA is TGTGCCAGCAGGGTAGCGGGTGTTAGCACAGATACGCAGTATTTT.

The V call is TRBV7-9, the J call TRBJ1-6; no definite D call. The CDR3 has 13 residues. Germline loops: CDR1 SEHNR, CDR2 FQNEAQ (reference sequence). V lost 0 bases to trimming and J lost 13 bases, with 10 bases between them. CDR3 nucleotide sequence: TGTGCCAGCAGCTTAGCGCTCGGAAGCCCCCTCCACTTT. This codes for CASSLALGSPLHF.

The chain couples TRBV27 to TRBJ1-5; D is unclear. Trimming removed 6 bases at V and 7 bases at J, with 13 bases between. Germline-derived CDR1 and CDR2 are MNHEY and SMNVEV (reference sequence). This CDR3 spans 13 amino acids. This CDR3 is CASSEGPGQPQHF. DNA for the CDR3: TGTGCCAGCAGCGAAGGGCCGGGACAGCCCCAGCATTTT.

The chain recombines TRBV7-2 with TRBJ2-3; 8 nucleotides agree with TRBD2. Trimming removed 3 bases from V and 0 bases from J; junction bases left unmatched: 5. The V gene's germline CDR1 is SGHTA and CDR2 FQGNSA. The length of the CDR3 is 16 residues. CDR3 region: CASSFLAGASTDTQYF. The DNA of the CDR3 is TGTGCCAGCAGCTTCCTAGCGGGTGCTAGCACAGATACGCAGTATTTT.

The V call is TRBV5-1, the J call TRBJ1-1, with D maybe TRBD1 (5 bases). Germline-derived CDR1 and CDR2 are SGHRS and YFSETQ. Trimming removed 0 bases from V and 0 bases from J, with 15 bases in between. The CDR3 loop spans 17 amino acids. The CDR3: CASSLGSGFSVNTEAFF. The CDR3 nucleotides are TGCGCCAGCAGCTTGGGTTCAGGGTTTTCGGTGAACACTGAAGCTTTCTTT.

The CDR3 region is CASSLLGTDQETQYF. CDR3 coding DNA: TGCGCCAGCAGCTTGTTGGGGACAGACCAAGAGACCCAGTACTTC. The V and J genes are TRBV5-1 and TRBJ2-5, with 7 bases that match TRBD1. V dropped 1 base and J dropped 0; count of bases not matched to a gene: 3. CDR3 size: 15 residues. Germline V gives CDR1 SGHRS, CDR2 YFSETQ.

This chain joins TRBV19 and TRBJ1-1, with D unresolved. V lost 5 bases, J lost 0 bases, and 10 bases lay in between. The CDR3 extends over 14 amino acids. Germline values: CDR1 LNHDA, CDR2 SQIVND (reference sequence). CDR3 in DNA: TGTGCCAGTAGTTATTCTCAGATGAACACTGAAGCTTTCTTT. Translated, it gives CASSYSQMNTEAFF.

This chain links TRBV5-1 with TRBJ1-6, with D possibly matching TRBD1 (6 bases). The CDR3 is 15 residues long. Trimming took off 3 bases at V and 6 bases at J, with 13 bases between the two ends. The germline V gene encodes CDR1 SGHRS and CDR2 YFSETQ. The CDR3 reads CASSSGQPSNSPLHF. CDR3 nucleotide sequence: TGCGCCAGCAGCTCCGGACAGCCTTCTAATTCACCCCTCCACTTT. The variable domain in full, completed from reference TRBV5-1 and TRBJ1-6, reads KAGVTQTPRYLIKTRGQQVTLSCSPISGHRSVSWYQQTPGQGLQFLFEYFSETQRNKGNFPGRFSGRQFSNSRSEMNVSTLELGDSALYLCASSSGQPSNSPLHFGNGTRLTVT.

The chain employs TRBV6-6 and TRBJ2-2; D gene unclear. Per germline, CDR1 MNHNY and CDR2 SVGAGI (reference sequence). V lost 5 bases to trimming and J lost 8 bases, with 18 bases between them. The CDR3 sequence is 15 residues long. The DNA for the CDR3 is TGTGCCAGCAGTACTGACTCCGCCTTCGGGGGGGAGCTGTTTTTT. Translated, it gives CASSTDSAFGGELFF.

This rearrangement joins TRBV2 to TRBJ2-7; weak D call: TRBD2 (5 bases). The CDR3 has 14 residues. The germline V and J ends were trimmed by 8 bases and 6 bases, with 20 bases remaining between them. From germline, CDR1 is SNHLY and CDR2 FYNNEI. As DNA, the CDR3 is TGTGCCAGCGGAGACGCTAGCAGTCTCTCCGAGCAGTACTTC. It is translated as CASGDASSLSEQYF. Full variable domain (missing parts from reference TRBV2 and TRBJ2-7): EPEVTQTPSHQVTQMGQEVILRCVPISNHLYFYWYRQILGQKVEFLVSFYNNEISEKSEIFDDQFSVERPDGSNFTLKIRSTKLEDSAMYFCASGDASSLSEQYFGPGTRLTVT.

The J gene is TRBJ2-7, the V gene TRBV7-2; TRBD1 matches at 7 bases. V was pared by 5 bases and J by 0 bases, with 10 bases of the junction left unmatched. The CDR3 has 16 amino acids. Germline V gene data show CDR1 as SGHTA and CDR2 as FQGNSA. The CDR3 sequence: CASSPAPTGASYEQYF. The CDR3 DNA reads TGTGCCAGCAGCCCCGCTCCTACAGGGGCCTCCTACGAGCAGTACTTC.